This TCR beta chain emerged from a study of cytomegalovirus exposure and HLA in healthy donors. The study's findings and limits: A later analysis found that most CMV-associated TCR beta chains appeared HLA-restricted. Later analysis reportedly placed an Asian-associated ancestry cluster below the roughly 600-donor mean in N-insertions.

In the PCR, 60 Vbeta and 13 Jbeta primers were used. Using immunoSEQ multiplex PCR, the repertoire was profiled, and TCRdb retains in-frame clones only, with some absent. The sample lists more than 90,000 clones, around 77% seen once, with 0.57% in the top ten. The CDR3 extends over 14 amino acids. V was trimmed by 9 bases and J by 5 bases, leaving 20 bases between them. Germline-derived CDR1 and CDR2 are SGHRS and YFSETQ. Notes on this clone: Its specificity is not known.

The chain has TRBV5-1 and TRBJ2-5; weak D call: TRBD1 (6 bases). This receptor was obtained from a man aged 25-40 years in good health and CMV-seronegative. Sequenced sample: PBMCs. This CDR3 reads CATKVGGGRETQYF. In nucleotides, the CDR3 is TGCGCCACCAAAGTTGGTGGGGGCCGGGAGACCCAGTACTTC.